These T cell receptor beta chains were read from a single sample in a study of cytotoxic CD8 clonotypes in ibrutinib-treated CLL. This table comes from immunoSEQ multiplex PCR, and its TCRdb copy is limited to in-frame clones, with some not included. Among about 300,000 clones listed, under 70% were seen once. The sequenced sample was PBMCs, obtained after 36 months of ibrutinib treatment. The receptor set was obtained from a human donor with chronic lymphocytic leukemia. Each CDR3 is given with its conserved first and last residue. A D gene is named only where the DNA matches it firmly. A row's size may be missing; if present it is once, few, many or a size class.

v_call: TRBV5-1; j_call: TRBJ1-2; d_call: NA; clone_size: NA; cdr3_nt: TGCGCCAGCAGCCCCTTGGGGGGGATAGCTAACTATGGCTACACCTTC; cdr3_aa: CASSPLGGIANYGYTF
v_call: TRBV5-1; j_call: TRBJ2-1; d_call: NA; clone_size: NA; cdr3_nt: TGCGCCAGCAGCTTGGGACAGGCCCTCGAGCAGTTCTTC; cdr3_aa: CASSLGQALEQFF
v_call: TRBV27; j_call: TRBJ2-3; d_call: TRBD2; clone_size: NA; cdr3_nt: TGTGCCACCAGGACTAGCGGGAGTACAGATACGCAGTATTTT; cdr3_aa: CATRTSGSTDTQYF
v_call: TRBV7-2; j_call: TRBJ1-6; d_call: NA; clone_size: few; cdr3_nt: TGTGCCAGCAGCGTGAGGGTTTCTCGCGCCTATAATTCACCCCTCCACTTT; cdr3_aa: CASSVRVSRAYNSPLHF
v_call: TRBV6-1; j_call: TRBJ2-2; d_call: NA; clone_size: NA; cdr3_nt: TGTGCCAGCATATACAGGCCTAACACCGGGGAGCTGTTTTTT; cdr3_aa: CASIYRPNTGELFF
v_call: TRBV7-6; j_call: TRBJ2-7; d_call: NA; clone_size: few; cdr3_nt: TGTGCCAGCAGCTTAGCGGACAGTGGCTCCTACGAGCAGTACTTC; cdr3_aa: CASSLADSGSYEQYF
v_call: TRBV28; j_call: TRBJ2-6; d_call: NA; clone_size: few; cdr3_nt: TGTGCCAGCAGTTTCCGCTCTGGGGCCAACGTCCTGACTTTC; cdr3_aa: CASSFRSGANVLTF
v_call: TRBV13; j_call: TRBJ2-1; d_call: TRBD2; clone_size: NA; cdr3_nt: TGTGCCAGCAGCTTGAGGGAGGGATACTCCTACAATGAGCAGTTCTTC; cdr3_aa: CASSLREGYSYNEQFF
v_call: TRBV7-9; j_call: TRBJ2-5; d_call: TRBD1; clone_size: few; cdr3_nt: TGTGCCAGCAGCCCCCGACAGGGGGAGACCCAGTACTTC; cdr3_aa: CASSPRQGETQYF
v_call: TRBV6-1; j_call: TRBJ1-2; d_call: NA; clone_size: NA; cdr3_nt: TGTGCCAGCAGTGGAGAAGGGAATCGCGGCTACACCTTC; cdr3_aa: CASSGEGNRGYTF
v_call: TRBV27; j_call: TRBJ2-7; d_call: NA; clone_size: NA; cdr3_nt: TGTGCCAGCAGTAACCCCGGTAGCGAGCAGTACTTC; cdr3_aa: CASSNPGSEQYF
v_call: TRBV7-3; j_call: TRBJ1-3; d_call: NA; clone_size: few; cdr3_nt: TGTGCCAGCAGTAACAGGGTTCAGGACACCATATATTTT; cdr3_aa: CASSNRVQDTIYF
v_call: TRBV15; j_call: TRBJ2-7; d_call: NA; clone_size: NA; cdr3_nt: TGTGCCACCAGCAGAGGTGGGGACCGCTCCTACGAGCAGTACTTC; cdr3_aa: CATSRGGDRSYEQYF
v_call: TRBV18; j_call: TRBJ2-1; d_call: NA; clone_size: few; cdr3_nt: TGTGCCAGCTCATCTACCGGGACACCATACAATGAGCAGTTCTTC; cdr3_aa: CASSSTGTPYNEQFF
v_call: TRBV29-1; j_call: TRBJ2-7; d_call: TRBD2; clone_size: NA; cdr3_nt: TGCAGCGTAGTAGCGGGCTACTCCTACGAGCAGTACTTC; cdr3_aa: CSVVAGYSYEQYF
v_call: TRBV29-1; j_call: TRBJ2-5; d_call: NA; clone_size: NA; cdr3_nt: TGCAGCGTTGACGGTCGGGGACTCTACCAAGAGACCCAGTACTTC; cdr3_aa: CSVDGRGLYQETQYF